The sequence of this T cell receptor beta chain was determined in a study of blood T cell repertoires in COVID-19. Background on the study: Sites in the United States, Italy and Spain provided acute and convalescent COVID-19 samples. The cDNA or gDNA used as material had been derived from T cells, B-cell-depleted T cells, or PBMCs.

Trimming took 5 bases from V and 4 from J, leaving 15 bases between them. This CDR3 is 15 amino acids long. Germline CDR1 and CDR2: ENHRY and SYGVKD. Original processing methods: Nucleated cell counts were estimated from reference gene primer amplification. This table comes from immunoSEQ multiplex PCR, and its TCRdb copy is limited to in-frame clones, with some not included. That table gives V, J and clone size, and the DNA gave D and trimming. Of approximately 190,000 clones in the sample, 70% to 90% were seen once. This chain links TRBV10-3 with TRBJ1-3; TRBD1 might be the D (6 bases). The sequenced material came from peripheral blood. The TCR was taken from a man between 70 and 80 years old with active or convalescent COVID-19. The CDR3 DNA follows: TGTGCCATCAGTTTCCAGGGGAGCTCGGGAAACACCATATATTTT. This sequence encodes CAISFQGSSGNTIYF.